This passage covers 6 T cell receptor beta chains from one sample sequenced in a study of blood T cell repertoires in COVID-19 (dated by TCRdb to the early 2020s). The library was generated by the immunoSEQ multiplex PCR assay. As stored in TCRdb, this immuneACCESS dataset retains in-frame rearrangements with V and J assigned. A fraction of the clones does not appear; measured against another copy, unresolved V genes explain less than half of the discrepancy, and the remainder lacks a known reason. The sample profile shows 170,000 or so clones; around nine tenths of them were found once. The ten largest account for about 12% of the sample. The specimen sequenced was peripheral blood. The source is a woman in her 70s with COVID-19, enrolled during active disease.

This clone came up once. V is TRBV27 and J is TRBJ2-7, with TRBD2 as a possible D gene (5 bases). This CDR3 spans 14 amino acids. The V end lost 2 bases, the J end lost 3 bases, and 11 bases lay between the germline ends. CDR1 and CDR2 from the germline V gene are MNHEY and SMNVEV (reference sequence). CDR3 protein: CASSLIGVSYEQYF. CDR3 coding DNA: TGTGCCAGCAGTTTAATCGGGGTAAGCTACGAGCAGTACTTC.

CDR3 in DNA: TGTGCCAGCAGTTCAACAAACCAGGCTGGCAAGCAGTACTTC. Encoded protein: CASSSTNQAGKQYF. The V call is TRBV6-5, the J call TRBJ2-7, with no clear D. From germline, CDR1 is MNHEY and CDR2 SVGAGI. V lost 4 bases and J lost 8, with 18 bases in between. CDR3 size: 14 residues.

The rearrangement links TRBV12-3 or TRBV12-4 to TRBJ2-7; possibly TRBD2 for D (5 bases). This CDR3 is built from 13 residues. Trimming shortened V by 3 bases and J by 1 base, and 7 bases separated the two germline ends. CDR3 sequence (DNA): TGTGCCAGCAGTTTCACGGGGTCCTACGAGCAGTACTTC. This sequence encodes CASSFTGSYEQYF.

The rearrangement joins TRBV4-3 to TRBJ1-1, with D possibly matching TRBD1 (6 bases). Germline V gene lookup returns CDR1 LGHNA and CDR2 YSLEER. The V and J ends lost 0 bases and 5 bases respectively, with 22 bases between them. This CDR3 is 18 amino acids long. For the CDR3, the DNA is TGCGCCAGCAGCCAAGATCGTCAGGGGCGACTGTTGGGAACTGAAGCTTTCTTT. It encodes CASSQDRQGRLLGTEAFF.

The genes are TRBV20-1 and TRBJ2-7, with D hard to call. The germline V and J ends were trimmed by 2 bases and 0 bases, with 2 bases remaining between them. The length of the CDR3 is 11 residues. Germline V gene sequence: CDR1 DFQATT, CDR2 SNEGSKA (reference sequence). The CDR3 DNA reads TGCAGTGCTAGACACTCCTACGAGCAGTACTTC. This gives the protein CSARHSYEQYF.

This clone showed up just once. This CDR3 is CASSLRSTPRRAYNEQFF. CDR3 bases: TGCGCCAGCAGCTTGAGGTCGACTCCTCGGAGGGCCTACAATGAGCAGTTCTTC. The chain recombines TRBV5-1 with TRBJ2-1; possible D gene TRBD2, 6 bases. CDR3 length equals 18 residues. Germline V gene sequence: CDR1 SGHRS, CDR2 YFSETQ. V was shortened by 1 base and J by 2 bases, with 19 bases between the two germline ends.